This is a list of T cell receptor beta chains from one sample in a study of blood T cells in healthy people across ages. MiXCR, run by TCRdb on the 5' RACE reads, gives a single entry per CDR3 protein. The sample holds approximately 290,000 distinct CDR3 sequences, roughly 26% seen once. Sequenced input: blood. Receptors were obtained from a woman aged 70-85 years in good health. CDR3s include the opening cysteine and the closing phenylalanine or tryptophan. The D gene is left open where the match is weak. Only part of the rows carry a size: once, few, many, or a class if the clone is expanded.

TRBV5-1	TRBJ2-7	few	TRBD2	CASNPGGSYEQYF	TGCGCCAGCAATCCGGGGGGCTCCTACGAGCAGTACTTC
TRBV10-2	TRBJ2-2	.	.	CAAVPSEANTGELFF	TGCGCGGCAGTACCTAGCGAAGCGAACACCGGGGAGCTGTTTTTT
TRBV6-5	TRBJ1-2	.	.	CASSSQANYGYTF	TGTGCCAGCAGTTCCCAAGCTAACTATGGCTACACCTTC
TRBV29-1	TRBJ2-6	few	.	CSVPKGGSGANVLTF	TGCAGCGTCCCTAAGGGGGGGTCTGGGGCCAACGTCCTGACTTTC
TRBV14	TRBJ2-3	.	.	CASSQLRAGGTDTQYF	TGTGCCAGCAGCCAACTCCGGGCTGGGGGCACAGATACGCAGTATTTT
TRBV11-2	TRBJ2-3	.	.	CASSLGWPGTDTQYF	TGTGCCAGCAGCTTAGGATGGCCGGGCACAGATACGCAGTATTTT
TRBV10-3	TRBJ2-7	few	TRBD2	CAIRLAGSFSEQYF	TGTGCCATCAGACTAGCGGGGAGCTTTAGCGAGCAGTACTTC
TRBV18	TRBJ2-5	few	TRBD1	CASSQNRGEGETQYF	TGTGCCAGCTCACAAAACAGGGGCGAGGGGGAGACCCAGTACTTC
TRBV3-1	TRBJ1-5	few	.	CASSPLGQPQHF	TGTGCCAGCAGCCCGTTGGGACAGCCCCAGCATTTT
TRBV29-1	TRBJ2-1	.	.	CSVGRDNEQFF	TGCAGCGTTGGCCGGGACAATGAGCAGTTCTTC
TRBV4-2	TRBJ2-3	few	.	CASSQDPVAAGTTDTQYF	TGTGCCAGCAGCCAAGATCCCGTTGCTGCGGGAACCACAGATACGCAGTATTTT
TRBV6-1	TRBJ2-2	few	.	CASREKGVGELFF	TGTGCCAGCCGTGAAAAGGGGGTCGGGGAGCTGTTTTTT
TRBV7-2	TRBJ2-3	medium-sized	.	CASSSHFEDTQYF	TGTGCCAGCAGCTCCCACTTCGAGGATACGCAGTATTTT
TRBV9	TRBJ2-3	.	TRBD2	CASSVVGSGITDTQYF	TGTGCCAGCAGCGTAGTCGGGAGCGGGATCACAGATACGCAGTATTTT